The 9 T cell receptor beta chains given below trace back to one sample, sequenced in a study of tumour-infiltrating T cells in Burkitt lymphoma. The repertoire was sequenced with immunoSEQ multiplex PCR; TCRdb's copy has only in-frame clones and lacks some. In the table there are roughly 15,000 clones, around 80% of which are singletons. The sequencing input was tumor tissue. These receptors came from a human donor with diffuse large B-cell lymphoma.

J is TRBJ1-4 and V is TRBV30, with a weak D call TRBD1 (5 bases). V dropped 7 bases and J dropped 0 bases, with 15 bases sitting between them. The CDR3 extends over 15 amino acids. Germline CDR1 GTSNPN, CDR2 SVGIG (reference sequence). Here the CDR3 DNA reads TGTGCCTCCCAGGGCAATACCCCAACTAATGAAAAACTGTTTTTT. Translated, it gives CASQGNTPTNEKLFF. The full variable domain, rest sourced from reference TRBV30 and TRBJ1-4, is SQTIHQWPATLVQPVGSPLSLECTVEGTSNPNLYWYRQAAGRGLQLLFYSVGIGQISSEVPQNLSASRPQDRQFILSSKKLLLSDSGFYLCASQGNTPTNEKLFFGSGTQLSVL.

The J gene is TRBJ1-1, the V gene TRBV13; D possibly corresponds to TRBD1 (6 bases). This CDR3 comprises 16 residues. Germline loops: CDR1 PRHDT, CDR2 FYEKMQ (reference sequence). Trimming shortened V by 0 bases and J by 0 bases, and 11 bases separated the two germline ends. Here the CDR3 DNA reads TGTGCCAGCAGCTTAGGTCGGACAGTCATGAACACTGAAGCTTTCTTT. Translation gives CASSLGRTVMNTEAFF.

The V gene is TRBV5-6, the J gene TRBJ1-2; D may be TRBD1 (5 bases). The CDR3 totals 16 residues. Trimming removed 0 bases from V and 1 base from J, with 13 bases in between. Germline V CDR1 and CDR2: SGHDT, YYEEEE. The CDR3 nucleotides are TGTGCCAGCAGCTTGGGACAGTTGGGTTTTAACTATGGCTACACCTTC. Amino acid sequence: CASSLGQLGFNYGYTF.

The genes are TRBV19 and TRBJ2-1; either TRBD1 or TRBD2 may supply D (5 bases each). Trimming left V 6 bases short and J 9 bases short, with 21 bases between. CDR1 and CDR2 from the germline V gene are LNHDA and SQIVND (reference sequence). CDR3 length: 15 amino acids. CDR3 sequence reads: CASRQTGSSRGEQFF. The CDR3 bases are TGTGCCAGTAGGCAGACGGGCTCCTCGAGGGGTGAGCAGTTCTTC.

V and J are TRBV5-1 and TRBJ1-2, with a possible D match to TRBD1 (6 bases). With 0 bases removed from V and 4 bases from J, the gap between germline ends came to 16 bases. The CDR3 spans 16 residues. The germline gives CDR1 SGHRS, CDR2 YFSETQ. CDR3 in amino acids: CASSLVEQGIFYGYTF. The CDR3 nucleotides read TGCGCCAGCAGCTTGGTGGAACAGGGCATCTTCTATGGCTACACCTTC.

The chain links TRBV5-4 to TRBJ2-5, with TRBD1 identical over 8 bases. Trimming removed 4 bases from V and 2 bases from J; junction bases left unmatched: 4. Germline CDR1 is SGHNT and CDR2 is YYREEE (reference sequence). The CDR3 length is 14 residues. The chain's CDR3 is CASSIRTGQETQYF. CDR3 bases: TGTGCCAGCAGCATCCGGACAGGGCAAGAGACCCAGTACTTC.

V is TRBV6-5 and J is TRBJ2-1; 8 bases match TRBD1. This CDR3 has 12 amino acids. With V trimmed by 8 bases and J by 6 bases, 3 bases remained unmatched. The germline gives CDR1 MNHEY, CDR2 SVGAGI. The CDR3 here is CASRTGSNEQFF. The DNA for the CDR3 is TGTGCCAGCCGGACAGGGTCCAATGAGCAGTTCTTC.

Only a few counts were recorded for this clone. This chain joins TRBV2 and TRBJ2-2; D may correspond to TRBD1 or TRBD2 (5 bases each). There are 15 residues in the CDR3. V was trimmed by 10 bases and J by 0 bases, leaving 15 bases between them. Germline lookup yields CDR1 SNHLY and CDR2 FYNNEI. Here the CDR3 DNA reads TGTGCCACCATAACGGGGCTGCCGAACACCGGGGAGCTGTTTTTT. Its translation: CATITGLPNTGELFF.

The chain uses TRBV5-1 and TRBJ1-2; no clear D gene. Trimming pared 4 bases from V and 7 bases from J, leaving 14 bases between. The CDR3 is made up of 13 amino acids. Germline CDR1 reads SGHRS; CDR2 reads YFSETQ. DNA of the CDR3: TGCGCCAGCAGCGCCGGGTTTTGGGTTGGCTACACCTTC. Its protein product is CASSAGFWVGYTF.